A selection of T cell receptor beta chains follows, all from one sample in a study of blood T cell repertoires in COVID-19. Only in-frame clones appear in the TCRdb table, and some are missing; sequencing was by immunoSEQ multiplex PCR. The sample lists approximately 200,000 clones, approximately 80% occurring once. Sequencing was done on a sample of peripheral blood. Receptors were obtained from an elderly woman with acute or convalescent COVID-19. Both conserved end residues are part of each CDR3. A D gene is named only where the DNA matches it firmly. Clone size is stated in some rows and not others, as once, few, many or a class when expanded.

D gene	clone size	V gene	J gene	CDR3 DNA	CDR3 protein
NA	few	TRBV27	TRBJ1-4	TGTGCCAGCAGTTTATCGACGGTGCGGGGGGAAAAACTGTTTTTT	CASSLSTVRGEKLFF
TRBD1	NA	TRBV18	TRBJ1-6	TGTGCCAGCTCACCAGTCGGACAGGATAATTCACCCCTCCACTTT	CASSPVGQDNSPLHF
TRBD2	NA	TRBV9	TRBJ2-3	TGTGCCAGCAATCCGACTAGCGGACTTTCGGCAGATACGCAGTATTTT	CASNPTSGLSADTQYF
NA	NA	TRBV12-3/TRBV12-4	TRBJ2-7	TGTGCCAGCAGTCCCCAGGGATTCTACGAGCAGTACTTC	CASSPQGFYEQYF
NA	NA	TRBV6-2/TRBV6-3	TRBJ1-1	TGTGCCAGCAGTTACGGGGGCCCGCCGAACACTGAAGCTTTCTTT	CASSYGGPPNTEAFF
TRBD2	NA	TRBV18	TRBJ2-7	TGTGCCAGCTCACCCGGTAGCGGGAGTCGCGAGCAGTACTTC	CASSPGSGSREQYF
TRBD1	few	TRBV11-3	TRBJ2-6	TGTGCCAGCAGCTTAACAGGGGACTCTGGGGCCAACGTCCTGACTTTC	CASSLTGDSGANVLTF
TRBD1	NA	TRBV5-6	TRBJ1-2	TGTGCCAGCAGCTTGGGACAGGGCGGCTATGGCTACACCTTC	CASSLGQGGYGYTF
NA	NA	TRBV28	TRBJ2-2	TGTGCCAGCAGTCCTCGTTTAGAGCGGTCGAACACCGGGGAGCTGTTTTTT	CASSPRLERSNTGELFF
TRBD1	NA	TRBV7-6	TRBJ2-2	TGTGCCAGCAGCTTCCCGGGACAGAGAACCGGGGAGCTGTTTTTT	CASSFPGQRTGELFF
NA	NA	TRBV27	TRBJ1-2	TGTGCCAGCGGTAACAGGGATAACTATGGCTACACCTTC	CASGNRDNYGYTF
TRBD2	NA	TRBV11-3	TRBJ2-2	TGTGCCAGCAGTGGGGGGGTCAGCGGGGAGCTGTTTTTT	CASSGGVSGELFF
TRBD2	NA	TRBV5-6	TRBJ2-7	TGTGCCAGCAGCTTGAGTCCTAGCGGGAGTGCCTACGAGCAGTACTTC	CASSLSPSGSAYEQYF
TRBD2	NA	TRBV28	TRBJ2-1	TGTGCCAGCAGTCCCACTAGCGGAGTATACAATGAGCAGTTCTTC	CASSPTSGVYNEQFF
NA	NA	TRBV6-6	TRBJ1-2	TGTGCCAGCAGTTCCATCGGGAGTGTTGATGGCTACACCTTC	CASSSIGSVDGYTF